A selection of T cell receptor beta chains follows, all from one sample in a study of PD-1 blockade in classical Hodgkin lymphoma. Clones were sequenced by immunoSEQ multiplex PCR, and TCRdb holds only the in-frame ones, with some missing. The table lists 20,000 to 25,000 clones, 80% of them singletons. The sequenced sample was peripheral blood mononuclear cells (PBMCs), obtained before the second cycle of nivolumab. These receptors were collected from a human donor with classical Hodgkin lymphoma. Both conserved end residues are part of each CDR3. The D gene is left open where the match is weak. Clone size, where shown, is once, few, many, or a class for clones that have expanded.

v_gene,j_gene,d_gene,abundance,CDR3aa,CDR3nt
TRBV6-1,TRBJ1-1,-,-,CASSGYREGTEAFF,TGTGCCAGCAGTGGCTACAGGGAGGGCACTGAAGCTTTCTTT
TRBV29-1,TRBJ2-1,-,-,CSVEEVYNNEQFF,TGCAGCGTTGAAGAAGTTTATAACAATGAGCAGTTCTTC
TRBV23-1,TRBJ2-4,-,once,CASSQRQKTAKNIQYF,TGCGCCAGCAGTCAAAGACAGAAGACAGCCAAAAACATTCAGTACTTC
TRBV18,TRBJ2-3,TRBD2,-,CASSPSGVDTQYF,TGTGCCAGCTCACCAAGCGGGGTAGATACGCAGTATTTT
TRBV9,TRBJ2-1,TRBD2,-,CASSVDPTSGHEQFF,TGTGCCAGCAGCGTGGACCCGACTAGCGGCCATGAGCAGTTCTTC
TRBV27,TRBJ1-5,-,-,CASRAGRSQPQHF,TGTGCCAGCAGGGCAGGGCGAAGCCAGCCCCAGCATTTT
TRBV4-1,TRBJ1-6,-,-,CASSQDQGGVYNSPLHF,TGCGCCAGCAGCCAAGATCAAGGAGGGGTCTACAATTCACCCCTCCACTTT
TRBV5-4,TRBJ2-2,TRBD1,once,CASSFKQGNTGELLF,TGTGCCAGCAGCTTTAAACAGGGGAACACCGGGGAGCTGCTTTTT
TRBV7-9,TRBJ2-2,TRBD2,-,CASSRRTSLSSNTGELFF,TGTGCCAGCAGCAGGAGGACTAGCCTCTCCTCGAACACCGGGGAGCTGTTTTTT
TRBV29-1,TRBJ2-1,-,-,CSVDRGDEQFF,TGCAGCGTTGATCGGGGCGATGAGCAGTTCTTC
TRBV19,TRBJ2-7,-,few,CASSIGQGNEQYF,TGTGCCAGTAGTATAGGGCAGGGTAACGAGCAGTACTTC
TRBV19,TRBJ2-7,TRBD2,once,CASRRAGETYEQYF,TGTGCCAGTAGAAGAGCGGGAGAGACCTACGAGCAGTACTTC
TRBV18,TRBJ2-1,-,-,CASSPQGGNEQFF,TGTGCCAGCTCACCACAGGGGGGCAATGAGCAGTTCTTC
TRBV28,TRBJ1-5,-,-,CASKTDNSNQPQHF,TGTGCCAGCAAAACGGATAATAGCAATCAGCCCCAGCATTTT
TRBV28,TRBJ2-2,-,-,CASSPSGRKELFF,TGTGCCAGCAGTCCATCGGGACGGAAGGAGCTGTTTTTT
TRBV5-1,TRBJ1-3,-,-,CASSFRDPGNTIYF,TGCGCCAGCAGCTTTAGGGATCCTGGAAACACCATATATTTT
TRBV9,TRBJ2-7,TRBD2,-,CASTRGEGVLTYEQYF,TGTGCCAGCACCCGGGGGGAGGGAGTCCTAACCTACGAGCAGTACTTC
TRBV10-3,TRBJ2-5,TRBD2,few,CAISETSGGQETQYF,TGTGCCATCAGTGAGACTAGCGGGGGACAAGAGACCCAGTACTTC
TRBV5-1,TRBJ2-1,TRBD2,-,CASSLGLAGGPHNEQFF,TGCGCCAGCAGCTTGGGACTAGCGGGAGGGCCCCACAATGAGCAGTTCTTC
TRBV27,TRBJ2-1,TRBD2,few,CASTSHGTSGYEQFF,TGTGCCAGCACCTCTCACGGGACTAGCGGATATGAGCAGTTCTTC
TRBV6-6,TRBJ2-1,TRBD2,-,CASSLAGDRANEQFF,TGTGCCAGCAGTCTAGCGGGAGATAGAGCCAATGAGCAGTTCTTC
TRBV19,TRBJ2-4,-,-,CASSPSYLETSAKNIQYF,TGTGCCAGTAGTCCCTCCTATCTCGAGACTTCAGCCAAAAACATTCAGTACTTC
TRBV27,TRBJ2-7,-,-,CASSRGHSYEQYF,TGTGCCAGCAGTCGCGGACACTCCTACGAGCAGTACTTC
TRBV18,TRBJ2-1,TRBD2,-,CASSLFLAESYNEQFF,TGTGCCAGCTCACTCTTCCTAGCGGAATCCTACAATGAGCAGTTCTTC
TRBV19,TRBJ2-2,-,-,CASSPSGQPVRTGELFF,TGTGCCAGTAGTCCCTCGGGGCAGCCGGTACGGACCGGGGAGCTGTTTTTT
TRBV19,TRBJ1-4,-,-,CASSQGRNNEKLFF,TGTGCCAGTAGTCAAGGCAGGAATAATGAAAAACTGTTTTTT
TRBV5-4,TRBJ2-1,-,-,CASSLARNSYNEQFF,TGTGCCAGCAGCTTGGCTCGGAACTCCTACAATGAGCAGTTCTTC
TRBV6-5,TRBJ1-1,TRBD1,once,CASGPRTGGNTEAFF,TGTGCCAGCGGACCTCGGACAGGGGGTAACACTGAAGCTTTCTTT